The entry below gives a single TCR beta chain sequence along with its context. What it recognizes is unknown. Germline CDR1 is LGHDT and CDR2 is YNNKEL (reference sequence). CDR3 length: 16 residues. V lost 4 bases to trimming and J lost 5 bases; unmatched junction nucleotides: 10. The table came from immunoSEQ multiplex PCR; TCRdb's copy has only in-frame clones and leaves some out. Among roughly 700,000 clones listed, 80% to 90% were seen once. This entry belongs to a study of Ad26.COV2.S vaccination and SARS-CoV-2 variants. On the study more broadly: The donor belonged to the COV1001 Ad26.COV2.S trial arm. The vaccine Ad26.COV2.S was put into the muscle once, or twice with 56 days between.

Notes on the study in general: Total T cell responses may have been underestimated by the TCR breadth and depth analyses. Similar non-spike TCR breadth was seen in vaccine and placebo recipients.

The treatment: about 20 received Ad26.COV2.S at low or high dose, single or two shots; about five received placebo; per-sample allocation not given. Sampling occurred on day 63 after the first vaccine or placebo injection. The sequence was collected from a person between 18 and 65 years old who received the Ad26.COV2.S COVID-19 vaccine or a placebo. This specimen was peripheral blood, taken in a trial of Ad26.COV2.S vaccine versus placebo. V and J are TRBV3-1 (or the pseudogene TRBV3-2) and TRBJ2-2, with 7 bases aligning to TRBD1. CDR3: CASSRPQGEITGELFF. Here the CDR3 DNA reads TGTGCCAGCAGCCGACCCCAGGGGGAGATTACCGGGGAGCTGTTTTTT.